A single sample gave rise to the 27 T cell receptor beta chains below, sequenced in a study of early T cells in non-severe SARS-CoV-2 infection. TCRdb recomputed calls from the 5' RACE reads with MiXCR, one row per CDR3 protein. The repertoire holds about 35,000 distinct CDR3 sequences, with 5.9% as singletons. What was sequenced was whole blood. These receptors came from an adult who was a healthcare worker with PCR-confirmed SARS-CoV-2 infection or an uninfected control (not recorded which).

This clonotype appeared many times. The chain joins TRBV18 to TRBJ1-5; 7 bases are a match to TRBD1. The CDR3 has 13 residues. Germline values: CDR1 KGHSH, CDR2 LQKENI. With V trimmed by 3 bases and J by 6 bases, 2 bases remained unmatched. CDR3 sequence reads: CASSPTGFQPQHF. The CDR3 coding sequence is TGTGCCAGCTCACCGACAGGGTTTCAGCCCCAGCATTTT.

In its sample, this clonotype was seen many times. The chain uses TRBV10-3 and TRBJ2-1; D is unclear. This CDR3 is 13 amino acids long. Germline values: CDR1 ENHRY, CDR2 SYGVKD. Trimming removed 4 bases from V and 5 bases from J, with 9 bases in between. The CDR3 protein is CAISVSSNNEQFF. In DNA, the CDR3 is TGTGCCATCAGTGTAAGCAGTAACAATGAGCAGTTCTTC.

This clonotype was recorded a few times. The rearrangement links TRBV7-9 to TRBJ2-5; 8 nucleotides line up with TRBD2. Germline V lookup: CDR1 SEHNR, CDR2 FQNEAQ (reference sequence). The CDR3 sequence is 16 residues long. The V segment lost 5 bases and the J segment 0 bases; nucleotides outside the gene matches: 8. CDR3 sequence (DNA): TGTGCCAGCAGCCCGGGGGGGCGGACAGACCAAGAGACCCAGTACTTC. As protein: CASSPGGRTDQETQYF.

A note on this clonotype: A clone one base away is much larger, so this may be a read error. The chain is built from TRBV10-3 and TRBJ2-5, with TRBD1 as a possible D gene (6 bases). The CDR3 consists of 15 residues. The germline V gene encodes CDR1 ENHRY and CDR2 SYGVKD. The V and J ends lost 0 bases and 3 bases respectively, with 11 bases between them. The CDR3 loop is CAISESVRGEETQYF. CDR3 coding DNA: TGTGCCATCAGTGAGTCGGTCAGGGGCGAAGAGACCCAGTACTTC.

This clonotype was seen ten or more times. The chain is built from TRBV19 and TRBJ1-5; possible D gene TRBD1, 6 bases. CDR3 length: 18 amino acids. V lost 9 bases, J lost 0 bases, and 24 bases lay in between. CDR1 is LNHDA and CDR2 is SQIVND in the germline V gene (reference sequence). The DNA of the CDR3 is TGTGCCAGCAGTCAGTTCTTTCCTGGACAGTATAGCAATCAGCCCCAGCATTTT. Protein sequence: CASSQFFPGQYSNQPQHF.

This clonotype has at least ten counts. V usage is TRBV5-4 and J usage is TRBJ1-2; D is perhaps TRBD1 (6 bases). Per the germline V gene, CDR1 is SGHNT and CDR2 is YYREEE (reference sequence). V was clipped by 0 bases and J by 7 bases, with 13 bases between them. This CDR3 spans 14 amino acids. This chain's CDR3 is CASSLDRVLSGYTF. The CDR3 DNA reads TGTGCCAGCAGCTTGGACAGGGTTCTAAGTGGCTACACCTTC.

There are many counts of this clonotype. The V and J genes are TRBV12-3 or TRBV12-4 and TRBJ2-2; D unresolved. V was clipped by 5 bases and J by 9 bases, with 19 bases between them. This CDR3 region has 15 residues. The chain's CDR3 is CASSPSRALGRELFF. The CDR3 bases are TGTGCCAGCAGTCCTTCCCGGGCTCTCGGGCGGGAGCTGTTTTTT.

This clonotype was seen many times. In nucleotides, the CDR3 is TGTGCCAGTAGTATGTTACAGGGGGCGACCTACGAGCAGTACTTC. Protein: CASSMLQGATYEQYF. This chain connects TRBV19 to TRBJ2-7; 9 bases are a match to TRBD1. Germline assignment: CDR1 LNHDA and CDR2 SQIVND (reference sequence). The CDR3 spans 15 residues. V was clipped by 3 bases and J by 2 bases; unmatched bases: 5.

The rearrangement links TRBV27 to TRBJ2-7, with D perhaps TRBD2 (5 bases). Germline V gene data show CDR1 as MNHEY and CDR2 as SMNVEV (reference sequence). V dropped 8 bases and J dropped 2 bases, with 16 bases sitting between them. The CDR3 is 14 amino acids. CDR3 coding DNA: TGTGCCAGCGGATCGACGAGGGATGCCTACGAGCAGTACTTC. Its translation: CASGSTRDAYEQYF.

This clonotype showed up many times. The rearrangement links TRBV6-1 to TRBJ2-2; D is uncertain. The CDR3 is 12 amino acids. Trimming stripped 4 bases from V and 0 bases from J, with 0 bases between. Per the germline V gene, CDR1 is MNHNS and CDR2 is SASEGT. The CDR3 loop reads CASSANTGELFF. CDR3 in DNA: TGTGCCAGCAGTGCGAACACCGGGGAGCTGTTTTTT.

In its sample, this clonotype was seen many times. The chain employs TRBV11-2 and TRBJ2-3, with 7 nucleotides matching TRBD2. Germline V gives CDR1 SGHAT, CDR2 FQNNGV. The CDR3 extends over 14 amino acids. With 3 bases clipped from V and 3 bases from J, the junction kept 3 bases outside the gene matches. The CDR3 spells CASSLRERTDTQYF. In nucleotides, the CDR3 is TGTGCCAGCAGCTTGCGGGAGCGGACAGATACGCAGTATTTT.

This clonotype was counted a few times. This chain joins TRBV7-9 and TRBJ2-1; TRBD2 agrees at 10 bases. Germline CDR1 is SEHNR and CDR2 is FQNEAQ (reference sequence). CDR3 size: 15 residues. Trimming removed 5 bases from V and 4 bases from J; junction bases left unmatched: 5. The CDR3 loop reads CASSPLAGKYNEQFF. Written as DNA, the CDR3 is TGTGCCAGCAGCCCACTAGCGGGGAAATACAATGAGCAGTTCTTC. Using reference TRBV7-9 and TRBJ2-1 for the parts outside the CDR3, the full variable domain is DTGVSQNPRHKITKRGQNVTFRCDPISEHNRLYWYRQTLGQGPEFLTYFQNEAQLEKSRLLSDRFSAERPKGSFSTLEIQRTEQGDSAMYLCASSPLAGKYNEQFFGPGTRLTVL.

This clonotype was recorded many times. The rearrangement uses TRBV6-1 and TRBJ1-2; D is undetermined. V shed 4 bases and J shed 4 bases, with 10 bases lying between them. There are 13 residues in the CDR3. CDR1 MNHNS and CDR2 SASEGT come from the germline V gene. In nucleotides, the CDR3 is TGTGCCAGCAGTGGAATGTTTGGCTATGGCTACACCTTC. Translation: CASSGMFGYGYTF.

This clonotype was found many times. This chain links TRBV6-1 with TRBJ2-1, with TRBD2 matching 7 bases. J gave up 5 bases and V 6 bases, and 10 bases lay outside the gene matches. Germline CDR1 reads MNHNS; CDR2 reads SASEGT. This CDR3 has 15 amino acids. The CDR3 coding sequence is TGTGCCAGCAGCGCCCATAGCGGGTCAAACAATGAGCAGTTCTTC. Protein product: CASSAHSGSNNEQFF.

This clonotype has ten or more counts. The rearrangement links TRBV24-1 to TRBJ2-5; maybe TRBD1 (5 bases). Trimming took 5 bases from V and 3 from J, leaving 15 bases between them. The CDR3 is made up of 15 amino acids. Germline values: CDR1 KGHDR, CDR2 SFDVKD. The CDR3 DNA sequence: TGTGCCACCAGTGTTCTGGACAAGGGGAAAGAGACCCAGTACTTC. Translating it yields CATSVLDKGKETQYF.

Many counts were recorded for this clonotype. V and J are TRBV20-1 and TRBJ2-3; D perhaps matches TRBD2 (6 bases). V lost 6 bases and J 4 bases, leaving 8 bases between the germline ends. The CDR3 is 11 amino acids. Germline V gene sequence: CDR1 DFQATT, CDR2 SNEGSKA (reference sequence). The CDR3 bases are TGCAGTGCGGAGGGGCCAGATACGCAGTATTTT. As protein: CSAEGPDTQYF.

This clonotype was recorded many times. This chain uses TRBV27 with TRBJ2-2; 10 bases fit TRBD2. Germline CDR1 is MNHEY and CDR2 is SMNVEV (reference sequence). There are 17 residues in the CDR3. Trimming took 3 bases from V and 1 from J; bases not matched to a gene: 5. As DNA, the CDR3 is TGTGCCAGCAGTTTTTCGGGACTAGCGTTGAACACCGGGGAGCTGTTTTTT. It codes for CASSFSGLALNTGELFF.

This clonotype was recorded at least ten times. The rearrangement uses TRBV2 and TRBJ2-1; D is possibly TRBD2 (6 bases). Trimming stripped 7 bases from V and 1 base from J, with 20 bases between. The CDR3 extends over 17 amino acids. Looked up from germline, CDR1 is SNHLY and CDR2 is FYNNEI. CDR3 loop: CASMRSVAGRSYNEQFF. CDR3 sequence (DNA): TGTGCCAGCATGCGGTCTGTGGCAGGGAGGTCCTACAATGAGCAGTTCTTC.

The CDR3 is CASSSPRTIGSYEQYF. The CDR3, as DNA: TGTGCCAGCAGTTCCCCTAGGACAATAGGGTCCTACGAGCAGTACTTC. This sequence joins TRBV28 and TRBJ2-7; the D gene is possibly TRBD1 (5 bases). CDR1 MDHEN and CDR2 SYDVKM come from the germline V gene. Trimming shortened V by 4 bases and J by 1 base, and 17 bases separated the two germline ends. The CDR3 runs 16 residues.

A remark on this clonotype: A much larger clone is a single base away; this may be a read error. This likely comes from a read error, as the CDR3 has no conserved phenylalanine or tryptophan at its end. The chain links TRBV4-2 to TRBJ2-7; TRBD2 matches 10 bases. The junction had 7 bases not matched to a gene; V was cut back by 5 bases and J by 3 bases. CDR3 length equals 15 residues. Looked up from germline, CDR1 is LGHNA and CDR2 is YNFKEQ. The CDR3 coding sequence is TGTGCCAGCAGCGAAGGGACTAGCGAGTACTACGAGCAGTACCTC. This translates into CASSEGTSEYYEQYL.

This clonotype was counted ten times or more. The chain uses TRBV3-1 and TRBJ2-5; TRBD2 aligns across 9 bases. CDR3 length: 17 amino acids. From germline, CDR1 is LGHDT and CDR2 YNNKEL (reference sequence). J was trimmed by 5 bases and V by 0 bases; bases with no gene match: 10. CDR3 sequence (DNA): TGTGCCAGCAGCCAAGATTTCGATAGCGGGAGCGGGGAGACCCAGTACTTC. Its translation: CASSQDFDSGSGETQYF.

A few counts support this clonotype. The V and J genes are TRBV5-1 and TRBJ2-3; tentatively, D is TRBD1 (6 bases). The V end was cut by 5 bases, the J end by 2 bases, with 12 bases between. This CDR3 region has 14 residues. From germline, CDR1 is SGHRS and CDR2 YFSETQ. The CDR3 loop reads CASSRGSHTDTQYF. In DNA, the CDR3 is TGCGCCAGCAGTAGGGGGAGCCACACAGATACGCAGTATTTT.

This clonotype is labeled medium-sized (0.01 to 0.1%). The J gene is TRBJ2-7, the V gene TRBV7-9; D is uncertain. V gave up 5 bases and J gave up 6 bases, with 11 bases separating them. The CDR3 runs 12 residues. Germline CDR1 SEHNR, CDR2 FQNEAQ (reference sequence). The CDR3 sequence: CASSPGTAEQYF. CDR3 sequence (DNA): TGTGCCAGCAGCCCCGGCACGGCCGAGCAGTACTTC. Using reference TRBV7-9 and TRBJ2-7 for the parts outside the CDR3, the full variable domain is DTGVSQNPRHKITKRGQNVTFRCDPISEHNRLYWYRQTLGQGPEFLTYFQNEAQLEKSRLLSDRFSAERPKGSFSTLEIQRTEQGDSAMYLCASSPGTAEQYFGPGTRLTVT.

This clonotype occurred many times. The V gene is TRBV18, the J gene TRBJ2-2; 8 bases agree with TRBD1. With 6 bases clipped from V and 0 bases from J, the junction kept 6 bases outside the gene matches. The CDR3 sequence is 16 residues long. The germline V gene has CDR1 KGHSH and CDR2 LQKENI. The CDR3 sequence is CASSPQTGANTGELFF. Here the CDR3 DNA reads TGTGCCAGCTCGCCCCAGACAGGGGCGAACACCGGGGAGCTGTTTTTT.

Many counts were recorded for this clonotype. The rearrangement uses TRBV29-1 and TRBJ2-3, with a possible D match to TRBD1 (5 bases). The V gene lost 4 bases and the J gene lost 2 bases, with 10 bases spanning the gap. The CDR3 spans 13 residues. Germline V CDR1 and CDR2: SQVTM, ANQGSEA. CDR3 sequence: CSVGGQPTDTQYF. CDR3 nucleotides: TGCAGCGTTGGGGGCCAGCCCACAGATACGCAGTATTTT.

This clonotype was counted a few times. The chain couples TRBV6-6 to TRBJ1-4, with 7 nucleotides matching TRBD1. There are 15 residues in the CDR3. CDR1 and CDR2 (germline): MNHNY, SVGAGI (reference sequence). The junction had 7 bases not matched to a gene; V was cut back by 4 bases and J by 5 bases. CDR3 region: CASSLGDRLNEKLFF. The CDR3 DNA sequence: TGTGCCAGCAGTTTAGGGGACAGATTAAATGAAAAACTGTTTTTT.

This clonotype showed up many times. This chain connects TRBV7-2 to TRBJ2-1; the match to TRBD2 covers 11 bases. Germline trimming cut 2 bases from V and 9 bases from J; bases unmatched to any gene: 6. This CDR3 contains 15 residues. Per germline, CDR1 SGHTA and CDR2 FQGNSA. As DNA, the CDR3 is TGTGCCAGCAGCTTACTAGCGGGAGGTTCTGGTGAGCAGTTCTTC. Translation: CASSLLAGGSGEQFF.